This passage covers 4 T cell receptor beta chains from one sample sequenced in a study of cytomegalovirus exposure and HLA in healthy donors. PCR used 60 Vbeta primers and 13 Jbeta primers. Sequenced by immunoSEQ multiplex PCR; TCRdb stores in-frame clones only, minus some. Here the sample table reports around 76,000 clones. Sequenced sample: PBMCs. Receptors originate from a boy aged 5-17 years in good health and CMV-seronegative.

The V call is TRBV4-1, the J call TRBJ1-2; maybe TRBD1 (5 bases). V gave up 1 base and J gave up 3 bases, with 12 bases separating them. Germline V gives CDR1 MGHRA, CDR2 YSYEKL. This CDR3 region has 15 residues. CDR3 region: CASSQGLQGYYGYTF. The CDR3 nucleotides read TGCGCCAGCAGCCAAGGGCTTCAGGGCTACTATGGCTACACCTTC.

The chain recombines TRBV6-1 with TRBJ1-5, with D perhaps matching TRBD1 (5 bases). Germline V gives CDR1 MNHNS, CDR2 SASEGT. The CDR3 consists of 15 residues. Trimming took off 3 bases at V and 4 bases at J, with 13 bases between the two ends. The CDR3 coding sequence is TGTGCCAGCAGTGATATGGGAGGGGTAAATCAGCCCCAGCATTTT. Protein: CASSDMGGVNQPQHF.

This chain uses TRBV5-4 with TRBJ2-2; D perhaps matches TRBD1 (5 bases). V lost 9 bases and J lost 0, with 12 bases in between. CDR3 length: 14 residues. Germline CDR1 is SGHNT and CDR2 is YYREEE (reference sequence). CDR3 sequence (DNA): TGTGCCATCAAGACAGACCCGAACACCGGGGAGCTGTTTTTT. Translation: CAIKTDPNTGELFF.

This chain joins TRBV6-1 and TRBJ1-5; a weak D match, TRBD1 (5 bases). Germline V gives CDR1 MNHNS, CDR2 SASEGT. The CDR3 is 14 residues long. V lost 1 base and J lost 6, with 10 bases in between. CDR3 amino acids: CASSEEPGPQPQHF. Written as DNA, the CDR3 is TGTGCCAGCAGTGAAGAGCCAGGGCCTCAGCCCCAGCATTTT.